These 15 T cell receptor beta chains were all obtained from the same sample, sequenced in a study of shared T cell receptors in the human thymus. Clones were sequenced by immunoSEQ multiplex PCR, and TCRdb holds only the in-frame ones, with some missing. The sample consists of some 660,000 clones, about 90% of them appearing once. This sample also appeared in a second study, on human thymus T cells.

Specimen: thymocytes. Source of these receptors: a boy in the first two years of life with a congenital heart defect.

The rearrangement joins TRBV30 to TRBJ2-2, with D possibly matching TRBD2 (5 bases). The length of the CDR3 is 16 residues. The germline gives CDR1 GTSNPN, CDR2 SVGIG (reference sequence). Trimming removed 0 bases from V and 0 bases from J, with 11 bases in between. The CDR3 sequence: CAWSVQRVPNTGELFF. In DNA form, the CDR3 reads TGTGCCTGGAGTGTACAGAGGGTACCGAACACCGGGGAGCTGTTTTTT.

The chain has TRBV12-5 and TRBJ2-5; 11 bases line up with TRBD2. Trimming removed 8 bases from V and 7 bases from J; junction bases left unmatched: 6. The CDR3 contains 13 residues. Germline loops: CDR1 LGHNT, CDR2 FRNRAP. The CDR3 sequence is CASRDGTSGTQYF. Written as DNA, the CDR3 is TGTGCTAGTAGGGATGGGACTAGCGGGACCCAGTACTTC.

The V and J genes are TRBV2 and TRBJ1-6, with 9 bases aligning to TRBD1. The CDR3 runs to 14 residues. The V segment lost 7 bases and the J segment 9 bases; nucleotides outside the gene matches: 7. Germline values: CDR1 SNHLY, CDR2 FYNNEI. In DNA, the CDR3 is TGTGCCAGCACTCCGGGACAGGGCCCTTCACCCCTCCACTTT. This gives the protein CASTPGQGPSPLHF.

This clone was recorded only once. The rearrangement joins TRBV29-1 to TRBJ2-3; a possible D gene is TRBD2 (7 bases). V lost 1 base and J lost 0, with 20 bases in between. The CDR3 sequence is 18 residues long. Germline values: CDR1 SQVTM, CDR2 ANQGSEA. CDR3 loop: CSVEAPGGRQTSTDTQYF. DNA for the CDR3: TGCAGCGTTGAAGCTCCGGGGGGCAGACAGACTAGCACAGATACGCAGTATTTT.

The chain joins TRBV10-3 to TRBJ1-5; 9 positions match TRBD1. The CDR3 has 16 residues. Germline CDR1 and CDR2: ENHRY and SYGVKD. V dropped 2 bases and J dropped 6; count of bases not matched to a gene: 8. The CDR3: CAISEATGGGGQPQHF. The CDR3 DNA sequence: TGTGCCATCAGTGAGGCCACAGGGGGCGGTGGTCAGCCCCAGCATTTT.

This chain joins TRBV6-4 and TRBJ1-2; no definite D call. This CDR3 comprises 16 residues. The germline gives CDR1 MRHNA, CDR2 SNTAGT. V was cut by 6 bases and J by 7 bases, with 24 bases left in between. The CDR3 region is CASRVYEGEGGGGYTF. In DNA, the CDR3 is TGTGCCAGCAGAGTGTATGAGGGAGAGGGCGGTGGTGGCTACACCTTC.

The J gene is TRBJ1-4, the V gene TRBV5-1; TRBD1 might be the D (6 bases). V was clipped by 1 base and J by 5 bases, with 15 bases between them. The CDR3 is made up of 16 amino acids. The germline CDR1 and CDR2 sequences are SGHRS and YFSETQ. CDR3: CASSLSRGQGNEKLFF. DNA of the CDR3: TGCGCCAGCAGCTTGAGTCGTGGGCAGGGGAATGAAAAACTGTTTTTT.

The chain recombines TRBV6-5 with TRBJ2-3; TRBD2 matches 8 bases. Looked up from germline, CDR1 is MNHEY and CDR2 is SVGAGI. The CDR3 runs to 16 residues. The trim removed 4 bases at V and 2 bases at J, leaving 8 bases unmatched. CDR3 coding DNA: TGTGCCAGCAGTTCGCGTGGGCGGGGGGTCACAGATACGCAGTATTTT. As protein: CASSSRGRGVTDTQYF.

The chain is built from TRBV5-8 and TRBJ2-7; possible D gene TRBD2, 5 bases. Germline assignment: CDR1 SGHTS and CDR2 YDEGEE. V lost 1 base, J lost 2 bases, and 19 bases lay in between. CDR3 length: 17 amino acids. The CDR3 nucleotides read TGTGCCAGCAGCTTGAGGTGGTTGGCGGGCCCCACCTACGAGCAGTACTTC. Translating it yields CASSLRWLAGPTYEQYF.

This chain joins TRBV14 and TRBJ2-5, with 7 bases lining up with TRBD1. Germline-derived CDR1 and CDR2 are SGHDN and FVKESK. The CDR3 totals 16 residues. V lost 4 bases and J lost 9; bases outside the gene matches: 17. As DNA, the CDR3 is TGTGCCAGCAGCCCCGGACAGCTTAGGGGGCTGGTGGCCCAGTACTTC. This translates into CASSPGQLRGLVAQYF.

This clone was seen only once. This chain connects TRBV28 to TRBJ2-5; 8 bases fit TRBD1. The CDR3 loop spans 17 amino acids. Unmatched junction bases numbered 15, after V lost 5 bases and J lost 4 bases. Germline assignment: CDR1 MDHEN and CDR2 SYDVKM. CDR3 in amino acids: CASSHSRGRGHVETQYF. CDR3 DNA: TGTGCCAGCAGTCACAGCCGGGGCAGGGGGCATGTAGAGACCCAGTACTTC.

The CDR3 loop reads CASSYSESSYEQYF. The CDR3 DNA reads TGTGCCAGCAGTTACTCAGAGAGCTCCTACGAGCAGTACTTC. The chain uses TRBV6-5 and TRBJ2-7; D gene unclear. Looked up from germline, CDR1 is MNHEY and CDR2 is SVGAGI. The CDR3 spans 14 residues. The V and J ends lost 0 bases and 0 bases respectively, with 6 bases between them.

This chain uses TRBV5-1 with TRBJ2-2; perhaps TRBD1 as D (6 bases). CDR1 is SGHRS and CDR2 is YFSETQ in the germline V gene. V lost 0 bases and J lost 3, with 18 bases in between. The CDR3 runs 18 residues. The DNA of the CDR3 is TGCGCCAGCAGCTTGGCTGGGGTACAGGGCCCCCACACCGGGGAGCTGTTTTTT. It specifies CASSLAGVQGPHTGELFF.

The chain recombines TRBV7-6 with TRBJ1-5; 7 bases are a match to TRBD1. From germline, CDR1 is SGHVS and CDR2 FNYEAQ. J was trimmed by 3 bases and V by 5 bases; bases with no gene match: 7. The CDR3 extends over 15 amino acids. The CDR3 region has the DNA TGTGCCAGCAGCCCACAGACAGGGAACAATCAGCCCCAGCATTTT. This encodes CASSPQTGNNQPQHF.

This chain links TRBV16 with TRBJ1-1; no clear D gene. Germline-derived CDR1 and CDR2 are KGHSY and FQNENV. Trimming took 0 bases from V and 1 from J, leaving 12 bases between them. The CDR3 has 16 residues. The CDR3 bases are TGTGCCAGCAGCCAATCGGGCTATCTGGAGAACACTGAAGCTTTCTTT. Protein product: CASSQSGYLENTEAFF.